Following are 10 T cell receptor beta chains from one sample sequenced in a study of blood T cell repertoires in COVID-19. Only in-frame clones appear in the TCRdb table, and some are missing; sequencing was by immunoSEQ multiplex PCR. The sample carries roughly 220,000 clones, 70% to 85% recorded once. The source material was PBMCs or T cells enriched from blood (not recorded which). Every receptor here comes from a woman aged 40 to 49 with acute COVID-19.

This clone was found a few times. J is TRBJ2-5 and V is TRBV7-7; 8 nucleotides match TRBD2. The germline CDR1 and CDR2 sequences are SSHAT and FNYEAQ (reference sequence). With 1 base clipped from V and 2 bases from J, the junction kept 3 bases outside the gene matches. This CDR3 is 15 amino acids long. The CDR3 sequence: CASSLDAGGQETQYF. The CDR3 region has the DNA TGTGCCAGCAGCTTAGACGCGGGGGGACAAGAGACCCAGTACTTC.

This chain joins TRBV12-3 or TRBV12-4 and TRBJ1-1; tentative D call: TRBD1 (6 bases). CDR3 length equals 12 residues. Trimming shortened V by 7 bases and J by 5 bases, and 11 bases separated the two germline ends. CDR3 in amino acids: CASTQGPTEAFF. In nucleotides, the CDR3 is TGTGCCAGCACACAGGGCCCGACTGAAGCTTTCTTT.

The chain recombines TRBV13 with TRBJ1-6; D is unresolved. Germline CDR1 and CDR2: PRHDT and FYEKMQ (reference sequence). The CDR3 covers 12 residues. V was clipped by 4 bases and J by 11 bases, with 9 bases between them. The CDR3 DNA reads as TGTGCCAGCAGCTCCCTCGGGGCACCCCTCCACTTT. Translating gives CASSSLGAPLHF.

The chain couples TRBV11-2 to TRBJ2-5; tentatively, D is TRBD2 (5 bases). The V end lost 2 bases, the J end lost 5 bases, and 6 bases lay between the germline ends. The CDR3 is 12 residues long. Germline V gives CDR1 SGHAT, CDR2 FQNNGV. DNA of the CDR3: TGTGCCAGCAGCTTATCTAGCGAGACCCAGTACTTC. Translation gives CASSLSSETQYF.

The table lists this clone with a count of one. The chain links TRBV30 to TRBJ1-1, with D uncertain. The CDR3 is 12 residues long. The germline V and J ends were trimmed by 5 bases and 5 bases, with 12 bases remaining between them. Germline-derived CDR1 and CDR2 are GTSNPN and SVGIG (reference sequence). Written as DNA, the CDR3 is TGTGCCTGGGACCGACCGGGAACTGAAGCTTTCTTT. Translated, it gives CAWDRPGTEAFF.

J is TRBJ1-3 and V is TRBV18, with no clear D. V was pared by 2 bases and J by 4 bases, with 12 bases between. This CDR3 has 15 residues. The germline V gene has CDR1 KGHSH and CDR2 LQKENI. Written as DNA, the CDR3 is TGTGCCAGCTCACCAAGCGGGGTTTCCGGAAACACCATATATTTT. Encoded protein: CASSPSGVSGNTIYF.

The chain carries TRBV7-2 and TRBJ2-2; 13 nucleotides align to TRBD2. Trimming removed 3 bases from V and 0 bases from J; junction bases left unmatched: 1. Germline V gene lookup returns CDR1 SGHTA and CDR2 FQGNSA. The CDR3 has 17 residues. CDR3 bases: TGTGCCAGCAGCTTCGGACTAGCGGGGGCGAACACCGGGGAGCTGTTTTTT. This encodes CASSFGLAGANTGELFF.

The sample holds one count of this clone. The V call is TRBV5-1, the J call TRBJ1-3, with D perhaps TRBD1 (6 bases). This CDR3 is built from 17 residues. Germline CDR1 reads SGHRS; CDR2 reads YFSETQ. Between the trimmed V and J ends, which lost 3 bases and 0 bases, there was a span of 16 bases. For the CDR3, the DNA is TGCGCCAGCAGCTCCGGACAGCACCAGAGCTCTGGAAACACCATATATTTT. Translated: CASSSGQHQSSGNTIYF.

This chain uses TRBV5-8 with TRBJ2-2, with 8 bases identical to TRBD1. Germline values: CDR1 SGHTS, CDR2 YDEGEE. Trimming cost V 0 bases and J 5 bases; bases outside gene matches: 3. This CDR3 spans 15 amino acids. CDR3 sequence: CASSLVGQGTGELFF. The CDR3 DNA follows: TGTGCCAGCAGCTTGGTAGGACAGGGAACCGGGGAGCTGTTTTTT.

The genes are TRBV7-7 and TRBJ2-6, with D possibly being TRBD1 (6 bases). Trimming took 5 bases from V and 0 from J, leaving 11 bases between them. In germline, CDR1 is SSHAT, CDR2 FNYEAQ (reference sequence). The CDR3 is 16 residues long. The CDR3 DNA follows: TGTGCCAGCAGCCACGGACAGCACTCTGGGGCCAACGTCCTGACTTTC. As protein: CASSHGQHSGANVLTF.